The rows below give T cell receptor beta chains drawn from one sample of a study of blood T cell repertoires in COVID-19. Sequencing used immunoSEQ multiplex PCR; TCRdb keeps in-frame clones, though not all of them. The sample has 150,000 to 200,000 clones, approximately 90% seen once. The specimen was peripheral blood. These receptors came from a human donor in a cohort sampled during active COVID-19. Each CDR3 is given with its conserved first and last residue.

v_gene	j_gene	CDR3aa
TRBV5-4	TRBJ1-3	CASSPEPGRSGNTIYF
TRBV27	TRBJ1-2	CASSRDTPYGYTF
TRBV30	TRBJ1-2	CACSRDRAHGNGYTF
TRBV6-6	TRBJ1-2	CASSSTGGRANYGYTF
TRBV6-1	TRBJ1-2	CASSELGGNYGYTF
TRBV11-3	TRBJ2-2	CASSLDFTGELFF
TRBV29-1	TRBJ2-7	CSVGRTPPSYEQYF
TRBV2	TRBJ2-7	CASRETGTYEQYF
TRBV6-6	TRBJ1-5	CASSHSVDSGQPQHF
TRBV2	TRBJ2-6	CASSQTASGANVLTF
TRBV7-6	TRBJ2-1	CASSANTGPGYEQFF
TRBV7-9	TRBJ1-5	CASSPLEGPYSNQPQHF
TRBV12-3/TRBV12-4	TRBJ2-7	CASSLTRYEQYF
TRBV7-9	TRBJ2-5	CASSLMAAQETQYF
TRBV12-3/TRBV12-4	TRBJ2-3	CASSPRQPQYF
TRBV29-1	TRBJ2-1	CSVRVAGGPDEQFF
TRBV2	TRBJ2-7	CASSDGGYEQYF
TRBV28	TRBJ2-4	CASPRTEKQENIQYF
TRBV7-6	TRBJ1-2	CASSSRTRSRF
TRBV10-1	TRBJ2-3	CASYFVPDTQYF
TRBV12-3/TRBV12-4	TRBJ2-3	CASSLSTDTQYF
TRBV4-1	TRBJ2-2	CASSQGTGWGTGELFF
TRBV30	TRBJ1-1	CAWTGDRTLKPLF
TRBV7-9	TRBJ1-2	CASSLEGYRGIYGYTF
TRBV4-3	TRBJ2-7	CASSQIGQGYEQYF
TRBV19	TRBJ2-2	CASSRGTGSNTGELFF
TRBV19	TRBJ2-1	CASSIPTSGGAYNEQFF
TRBV5-1	TRBJ2-7	CASSLAQGSAAYEQYF
TRBV10-3	TRBJ2-7	CAIRDTTYEQYF
TRBV6-4	TRBJ2-3	CASSDSEAGGPKGGTDTQYF
TRBV7-6	TRBJ2-2	CASSLGADYTGELFF
TRBV11-3	TRBJ1-1	CASSNPGLEAFF